This T cell receptor (beta chain) was recovered during a study of shared clonotypes between healthy human individuals. Whole-study findings and limits: Some naive CD4 clonotypes, around 5%, turned up in common across several donors. Donors were few, which limited the genetic and exposure-history diversity represented.

Here immunoSEQ multiplex PCR was the method, and the copy in TCRdb shows in-frame clones only, minus some. The sample records about 2,500,000 clones, about 92% being singletons. Details on this clone: Its target is not known.

The source material was naive CD4+ T cells sorted from blood. The sample's subset: CD45RA+ positively selected. This clonotype was sampled from a man aged 18-30 years in good health.

The CDR3 coding sequence is TGCGCCAGCAGCTTTTCACCGGGAGGGTTACAAGAGACCCAGTACTTC. This codes for CASSFSPGGLQETQYF. The chain joins TRBV5-1 to TRBJ2-5; 8 positions match TRBD2. CDR1 SGHRS and CDR2 YFSETQ come from the germline V gene. Trimming removed 2 bases from V and 2 bases from J; junction bases left unmatched: 8. The CDR3 loop spans 16 amino acids.